This is a list of T cell receptor beta chains from one sample in a study of T cell repertoires in cytomegalovirus infection. TCRdb called the reads again in MiXCR, with one record for every CDR3 protein. The table includes hundreds of thousands of distinct CDR3 sequences, less than 35% detected once. No antigen is known for these receptors. This specimen was cultured CD8+ T cells from PBMCs, taken from culture after CMV antigen stimulation. Every receptor here comes from a human donor in good health (CMV status not recorded). Some clones in this sample may be carry-over from other donors' samples. CDR3s include the opening cysteine and the closing phenylalanine or tryptophan. The D gene is left open where the match is weak. Clone size, where shown, is once, few, many, or a class for clones that have expanded.

v_gene	d_gene	j_gene	abundance	CDR3aa	CDR3nt
TRBV20-1	.	TRBJ1-4	.	CSAPVEAFGDLF	TGCAGTGCCCCAGTGGAGGCCTTCGGGGATCTTTTT
TRBV20-1	TRBD2	TRBJ2-1	.	CSAPGGAGPYNEQFF	TGCAGTGCTCCTGGGGGAGCGGGGCCTTACAATGAGCAGTTCTTC
TRBV7-2	.	TRBJ1-6	.	CASSPDLGSSPLHF	TGTGCCAGCAGCCCCGACCTAGGTAGTTCACCCCTCCACTTT
TRBV2	.	TRBJ2-2	.	CASSAQNTGELFF	TGTGCCAGCAGTGCACAGAACACCGGGGAGCTGTTTTTT
TRBV4-1	.	TRBJ2-3	.	CASIDVGRADTQYF	TGCGCCAGCATCGATGTGGGGCGGGCAGATACGCAGTATTTT
TRBV27	.	TRBJ2-7	many	CASSKAGYYEQYF	TGTGCCAGCAGTAAGGCGGGTTACTACGAGCAGTACTTC
TRBV4-1	TRBD2	TRBJ2-3	few	CASSQLLAGGTDTQYF	TGCGCCAGCAGCCAGCTTCTAGCGGGGGGCACAGATACGCAGTATTTT
TRBV7-2	.	TRBJ1-1	.	CASSLGPPGNTEAFF	TGTGCCAGCAGCTTAGGCCCTCCAGGGAACACTGAAGCTTTCTTT
TRBV6-1	.	TRBJ2-1	.	CASSEQGAEYNEQFF	TGTGCCAGCAGTGAACAAGGGGCGGAGTACAATGAGCAGTTCTTC
TRBV7-4	TRBD1	TRBJ2-6	few	CASSPRDRGEAGANVLTF	TGTGCCAGCAGCCCACGAGACAGGGGGGAAGCTGGGGCCAACGTCCTGACTTTC
TRBV7-9	.	TRBJ1-4	.	CASRGFNEKLFF	TGTGCCAGCAGGGGTTTTAATGAAAAACTGTTTTTT
TRBV7-6	TRBD1	TRBJ1-1	many	CASSLEPGGQGGLNTEAFF	TGTGCCAGCAGCTTAGAGCCGGGAGGACAGGGAGGGCTGAACACTGAAGCTTTCTTT
TRBV14	TRBD1	TRBJ2-1	few	CASSPILWDRGRAEQFF	TGTGCCAGCAGCCCTATTCTCTGGGACAGGGGAAGAGCTGAGCAGTTCTTC
TRBV10-3	TRBD1	TRBJ1-4	.	CAIRSDRASEKLFF	TGTGCCATCAGAAGCGACAGGGCGAGTGAAAAACTGTTTTTT
TRBV6-6	.	TRBJ1-5	few	CAIRPGRNQPQHF	TGTGCCATCCGGCCAGGCCGCAATCAGCCCCAGCATTTT
TRBV11-1	.	TRBJ2-1	.	CASSFTSLNSYNEQFF	TGTGCCAGCAGCTTTACTAGCTTGAACTCCTACAATGAGCAGTTCTTC
TRBV7-2	.	TRBJ1-1	.	CASSLSKGYTEAFF	TGTGCCAGCAGCTTGAGTAAGGGGTACACTGAAGCTTTCTTT
TRBV25-1	.	TRBJ2-5	.	CASNLQGGTQETQYF	TGTGCCAGCAATCTTCAAGGGGGGACCCAAGAGACCCAGTACTTC
TRBV19	.	TRBJ2-2	many	CASLRETGELFF	TGTGCCAGCCTTCGGGAGACCGGGGAGCTGTTTTTT
TRBV5-4	.	TRBJ2-2	.	CASSLDGTGRAGLFF	TGTGCCAGCAGCTTGGATGGTACAGGCCGAGCTGGGCTGTTTTTT
TRBV9	TRBD1	TRBJ2-3	.	CASSVDRGPASTDTQYF	TGTGCCAGCAGCGTCGACAGGGGGCCGGCTAGCACAGATACGCAGTATTTT
TRBV7-2	.	TRBJ1-4	many	CASSLNGGAGEKLFF	TGTGCCAGCAGCTTAAACGGGGGGGCAGGCGAAAAACTGTTTTTT
TRBV4-1	TRBD1	TRBJ1-4	.	CASSPTGAATNEKLFF	TGCGCCAGCAGCCCAACAGGGGCGGCAACTAATGAAAAACTGTTTTTT
TRBV7-3	.	TRBJ1-2	few	CASSLQPRDTIYHGYTF	TGTGCCAGCAGCTTACAACCGCGGGACACAATCTATCATGGCTACACCTTC
TRBV19	TRBD1	TRBJ1-5	few	CASIADLETGEKNQPQHF	TGTGCCAGTATCGCTGACCTTGAGACAGGGGAGAAGAATCAGCCCCAGCATTTT
TRBV28	TRBD2	TRBJ2-3	few	CASRYLAGGYTDTQYF	TGTGCCAGCAGGTATCTAGCGGGGGGCTACACAGATACGCAGTATTTT
TRBV27	TRBD2	TRBJ2-2	.	CASSLSSGANTGELFF	TGTGCCAGCAGTTTATCTAGCGGGGCAAACACCGGGGAGCTGTTTTTT
TRBV7-8	.	TRBJ1-5	many	CASSWRGNQPQHF	TGTGCCAGCAGCTGGAGGGGCAATCAGCCCCAGCATTTT
TRBV4-1	.	TRBJ1-4	.	CASSRDRINVKLFF	TGCGCCAGCAGCCGAGACAGGATTAATGTAAAACTGTTTTTT